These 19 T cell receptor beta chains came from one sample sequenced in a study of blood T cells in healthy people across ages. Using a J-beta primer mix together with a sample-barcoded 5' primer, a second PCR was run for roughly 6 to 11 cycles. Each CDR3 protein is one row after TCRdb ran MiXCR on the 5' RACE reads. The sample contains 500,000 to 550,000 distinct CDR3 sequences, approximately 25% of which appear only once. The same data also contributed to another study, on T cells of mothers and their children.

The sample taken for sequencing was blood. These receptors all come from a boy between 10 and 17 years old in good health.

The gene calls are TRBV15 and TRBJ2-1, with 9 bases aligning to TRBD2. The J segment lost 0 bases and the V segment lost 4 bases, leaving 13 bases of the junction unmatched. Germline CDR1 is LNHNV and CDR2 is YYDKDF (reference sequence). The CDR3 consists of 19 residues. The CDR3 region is CATSNGDVSGGGSYNEQFF. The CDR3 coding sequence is TGTGCCACCAGCAACGGAGATGTTAGCGGGGGTGGCTCCTACAATGAGCAGTTCTTC.

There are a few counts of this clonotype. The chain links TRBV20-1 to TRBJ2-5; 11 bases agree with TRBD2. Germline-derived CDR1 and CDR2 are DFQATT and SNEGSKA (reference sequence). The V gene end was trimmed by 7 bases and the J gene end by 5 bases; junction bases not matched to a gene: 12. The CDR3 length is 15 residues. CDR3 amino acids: CSGLPTSGIGETQYF. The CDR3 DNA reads TGCAGTGGTCTACCGACTAGCGGGATAGGGGAGACCCAGTACTTC.

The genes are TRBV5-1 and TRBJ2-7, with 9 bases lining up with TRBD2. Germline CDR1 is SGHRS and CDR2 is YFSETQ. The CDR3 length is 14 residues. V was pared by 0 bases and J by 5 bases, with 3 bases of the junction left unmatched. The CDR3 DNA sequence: TGCGCCAGCAGCTTGGATGGGACTAGCAACGAGCAGTACTTC. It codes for CASSLDGTSNEQYF.

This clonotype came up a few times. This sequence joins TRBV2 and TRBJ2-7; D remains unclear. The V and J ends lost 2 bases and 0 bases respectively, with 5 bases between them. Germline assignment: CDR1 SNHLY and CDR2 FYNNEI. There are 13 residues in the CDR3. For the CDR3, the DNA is TGTGCCAGCAGTGAACGGAGCTCCTACGAGCAGTACTTC. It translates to CASSERSSYEQYF.

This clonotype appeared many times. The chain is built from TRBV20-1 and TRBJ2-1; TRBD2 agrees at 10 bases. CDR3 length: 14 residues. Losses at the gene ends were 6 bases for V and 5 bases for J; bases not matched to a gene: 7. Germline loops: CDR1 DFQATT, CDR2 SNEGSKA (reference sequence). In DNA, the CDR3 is TGCAGTGCCCTCCTAGCGGGAGCTCACAATGAGCAGTTCTTC. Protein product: CSALLAGAHNEQFF.

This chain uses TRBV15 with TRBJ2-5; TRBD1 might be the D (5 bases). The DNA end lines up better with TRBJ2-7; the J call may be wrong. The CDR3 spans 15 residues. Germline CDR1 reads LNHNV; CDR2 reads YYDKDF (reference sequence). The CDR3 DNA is TGTGCCACCAGCAGAGATCCAGGACAAAAACGCGAGCAGTACTTC. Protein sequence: CATSRDPGQKREQYF.

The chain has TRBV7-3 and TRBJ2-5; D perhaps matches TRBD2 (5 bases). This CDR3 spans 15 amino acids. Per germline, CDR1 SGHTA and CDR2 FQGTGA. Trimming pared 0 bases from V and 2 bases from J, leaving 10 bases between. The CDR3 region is CASSLTWTLQETQYF. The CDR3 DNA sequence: TGTGCCAGCAGCTTAACCTGGACTCTTCAAGAGACCCAGTACTTC. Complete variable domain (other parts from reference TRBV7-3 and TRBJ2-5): GAGVSQTPSNKVTEKGKYVELRCDPISGHTALYWYRQSLGQGPEFLIYFQGTGAADDSGLPNDRFFAVRPEGSVSTLKIQRTERGDSAVYLCASSLTWTLQETQYFGPGTRLLVL.

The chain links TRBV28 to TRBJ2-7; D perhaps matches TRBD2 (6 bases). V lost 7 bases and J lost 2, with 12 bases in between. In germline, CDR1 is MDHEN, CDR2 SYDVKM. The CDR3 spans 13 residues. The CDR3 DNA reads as TGTGCCAGCAACTTCCCGGGGGCCTACGAGCAGTACTTC. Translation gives CASNFPGAYEQYF.

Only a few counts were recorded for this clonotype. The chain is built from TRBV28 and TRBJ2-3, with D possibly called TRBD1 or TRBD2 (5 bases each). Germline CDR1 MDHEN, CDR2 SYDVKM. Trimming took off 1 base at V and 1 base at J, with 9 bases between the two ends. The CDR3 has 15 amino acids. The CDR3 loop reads CASSLFGARTDTQYF. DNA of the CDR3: TGTGCCAGCAGTTTATTCGGGGCCCGCACAGATACGCAGTATTTT.

The CDR3 reads CASREPMNTEAFF. CDR3 in DNA: TGTGCCAGCAGAGAACCGATGAACACTGAAGCTTTCTTT. The V call is TRBV27, the J call TRBJ1-1; D is uncertain. V gave up 6 bases and J gave up 0 bases, with 8 bases separating them. The CDR3 loop spans 13 amino acids. Germline CDR1 is MNHEY and CDR2 is SMNVEV (reference sequence).

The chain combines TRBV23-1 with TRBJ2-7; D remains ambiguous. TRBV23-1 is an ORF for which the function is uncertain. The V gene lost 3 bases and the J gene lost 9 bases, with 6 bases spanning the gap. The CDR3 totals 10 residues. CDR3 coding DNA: TGCGCCAGCAGTCACCCAGGGCAGTACTTC. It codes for CASSHPGQYF.

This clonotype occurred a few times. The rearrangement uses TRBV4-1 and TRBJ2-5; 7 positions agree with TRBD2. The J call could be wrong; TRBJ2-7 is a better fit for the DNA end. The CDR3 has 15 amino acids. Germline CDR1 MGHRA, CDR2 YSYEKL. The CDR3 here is CASSQGAGLNYEQYF. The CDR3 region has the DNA TGCGCCAGCAGCCAAGGAGCGGGGTTAAATTACGAGCAGTACTTC.

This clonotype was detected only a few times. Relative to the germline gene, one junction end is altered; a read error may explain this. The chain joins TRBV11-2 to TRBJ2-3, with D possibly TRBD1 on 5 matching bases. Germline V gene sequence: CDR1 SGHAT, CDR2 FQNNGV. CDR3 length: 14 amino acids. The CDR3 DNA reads TGTGCCATCAGTGGGGCGGATTTACAAGAGACCCAGTACTTT. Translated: CAISGADLQETQYF.

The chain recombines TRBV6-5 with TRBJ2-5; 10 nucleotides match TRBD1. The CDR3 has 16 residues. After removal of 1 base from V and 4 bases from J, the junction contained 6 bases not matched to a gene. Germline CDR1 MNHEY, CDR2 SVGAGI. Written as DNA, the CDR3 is TGTGCCAGCAGTTACTGGGGGACAGGGGAGGGAGAGACCCAGTACTTC. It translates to CASSYWGTGEGETQYF.

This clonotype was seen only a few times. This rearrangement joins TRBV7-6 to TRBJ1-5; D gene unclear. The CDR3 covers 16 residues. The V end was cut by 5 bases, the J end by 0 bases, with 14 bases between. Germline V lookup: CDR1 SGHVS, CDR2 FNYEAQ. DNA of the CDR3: TGTGCCAGCAGCCCTGAAGGCGGATTTAGCAATCAGCCCCAGCATTTT. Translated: CASSPEGGFSNQPQHF.

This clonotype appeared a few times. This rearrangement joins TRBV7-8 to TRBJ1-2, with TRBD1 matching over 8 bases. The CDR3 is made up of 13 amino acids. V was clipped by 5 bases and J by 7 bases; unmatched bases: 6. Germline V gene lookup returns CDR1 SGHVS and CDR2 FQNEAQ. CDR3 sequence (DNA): TGTGCCAGCAGCCGGGGACAGGACCTTGGCTACACCTTC. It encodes CASSRGQDLGYTF.

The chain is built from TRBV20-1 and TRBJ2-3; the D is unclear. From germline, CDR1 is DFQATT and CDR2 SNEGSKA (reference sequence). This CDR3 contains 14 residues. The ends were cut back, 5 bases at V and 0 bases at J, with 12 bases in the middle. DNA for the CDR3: TGCAGTGCTGTAGATTCCGCTAGCACAGATACGCAGTATTTT. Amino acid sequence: CSAVDSASTDTQYF.

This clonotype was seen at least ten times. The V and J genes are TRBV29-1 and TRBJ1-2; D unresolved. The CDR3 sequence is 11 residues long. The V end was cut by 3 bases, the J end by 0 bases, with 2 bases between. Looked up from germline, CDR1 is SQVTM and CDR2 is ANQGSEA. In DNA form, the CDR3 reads TGCAGCGTTGACTCTAACTATGGCTACACCTTC. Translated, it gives CSVDSNYGYTF.

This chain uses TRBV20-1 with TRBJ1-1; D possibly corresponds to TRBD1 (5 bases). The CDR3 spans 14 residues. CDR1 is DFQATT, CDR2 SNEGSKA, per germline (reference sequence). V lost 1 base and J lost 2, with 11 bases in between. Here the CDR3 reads CSARVPGINTEAFF. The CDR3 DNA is TGCAGTGCTAGAGTACCAGGGATCAACACTGAAGCTTTCTTT.